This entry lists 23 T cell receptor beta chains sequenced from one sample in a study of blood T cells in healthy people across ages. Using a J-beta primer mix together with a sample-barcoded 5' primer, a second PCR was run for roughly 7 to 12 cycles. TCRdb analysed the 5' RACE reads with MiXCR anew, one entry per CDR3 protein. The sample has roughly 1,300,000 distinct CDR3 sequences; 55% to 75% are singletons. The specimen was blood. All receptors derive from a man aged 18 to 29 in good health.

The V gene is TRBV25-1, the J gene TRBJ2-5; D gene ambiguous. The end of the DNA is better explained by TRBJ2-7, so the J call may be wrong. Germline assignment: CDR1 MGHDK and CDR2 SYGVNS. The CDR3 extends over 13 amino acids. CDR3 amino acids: CASSELVDIEQYF. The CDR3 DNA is TGTGCCAGCAGTGAACTAGTAGATATCGAGCAGTACTTC.

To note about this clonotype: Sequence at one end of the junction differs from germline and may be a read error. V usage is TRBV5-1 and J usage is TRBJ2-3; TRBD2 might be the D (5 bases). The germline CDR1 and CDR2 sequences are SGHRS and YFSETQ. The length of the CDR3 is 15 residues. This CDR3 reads CAGSLEVVVTDTQYF. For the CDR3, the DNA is TGTGCCGGCAGCTTGGAGGTTGTAGTAACAGATACGCAGTATTTT.

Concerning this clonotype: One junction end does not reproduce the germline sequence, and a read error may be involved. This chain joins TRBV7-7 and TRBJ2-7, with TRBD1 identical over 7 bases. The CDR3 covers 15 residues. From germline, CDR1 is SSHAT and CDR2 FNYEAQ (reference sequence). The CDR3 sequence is CASSSSRGQNYEQYF. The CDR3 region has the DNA TGTGCTAGCAGCTCTTCACGGGGACAGAACTACGAGCAGTACTTC. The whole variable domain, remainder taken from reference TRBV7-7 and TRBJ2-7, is GAGVSQSPRYKVTKRGQDVTLRCDPISSHATLYWYQQALGQGPEFLTYFNYEAQPDKSGLPSDRFSAERPEGSISTLTIQRTEQRDSAMYRCASSSSRGQNYEQYFGPGTRLTVT.

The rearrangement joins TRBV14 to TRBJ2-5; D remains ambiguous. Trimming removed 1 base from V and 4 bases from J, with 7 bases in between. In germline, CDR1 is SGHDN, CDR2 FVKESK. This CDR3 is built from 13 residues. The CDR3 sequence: CASSQALGETQYF. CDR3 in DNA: TGTGCCAGCAGCCAAGCCCTGGGAGAGACCCAGTACTTC.

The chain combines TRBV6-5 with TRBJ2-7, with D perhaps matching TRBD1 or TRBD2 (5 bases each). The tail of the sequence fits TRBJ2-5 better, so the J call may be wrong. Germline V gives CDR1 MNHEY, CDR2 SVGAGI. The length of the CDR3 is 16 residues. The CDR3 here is CASRPNFGALGETQYF. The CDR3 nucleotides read TGTGCCAGCAGACCCAATTTCGGGGCCCTGGGGGAGACCCAGTACTTC.

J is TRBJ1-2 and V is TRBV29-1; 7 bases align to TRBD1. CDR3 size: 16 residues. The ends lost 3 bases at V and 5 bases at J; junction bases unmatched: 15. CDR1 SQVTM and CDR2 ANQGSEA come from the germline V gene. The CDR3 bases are TGCAGCGTTGATTTTAACGATCAGCAGGGGGTATATGGCTACACCTTC. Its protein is CSVDFNDQQGVYGYTF. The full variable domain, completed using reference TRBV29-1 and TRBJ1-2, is SAVISQKPSRDICQRGTSLTIQCQVDSQVTMMFWYRQQPGQSLTLIATANQGSEATYESGFVIDKFPISRPNLTFSTLTVSNMSPEDSSIYLCSVDFNDQQGVYGYTFGSGTRLTVV.

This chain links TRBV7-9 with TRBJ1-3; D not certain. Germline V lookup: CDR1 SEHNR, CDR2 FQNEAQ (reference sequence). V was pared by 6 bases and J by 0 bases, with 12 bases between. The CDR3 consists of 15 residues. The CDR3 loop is CASSRPDGSGNTIYF. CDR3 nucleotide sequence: TGTGCCAGCAGTCGCCCGGACGGCTCTGGAAACACCATATATTTT. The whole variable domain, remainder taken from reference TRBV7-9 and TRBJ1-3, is DTGVSQNPRHKITKRGQNVTFRCDPISEHNRLYWYRQTLGQGPEFLTYFQNEAQLEKSRLLSDRFSAERPKGSFSTLEIQRTEQGDSAMYLCASSRPDGSGNTIYFGEGSWLTVV.

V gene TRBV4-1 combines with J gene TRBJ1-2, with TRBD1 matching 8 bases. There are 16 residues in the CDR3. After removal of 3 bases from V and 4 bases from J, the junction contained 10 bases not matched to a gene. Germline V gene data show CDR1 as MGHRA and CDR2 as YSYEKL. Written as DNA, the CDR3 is TGCGCCAGCAGCCATCCTGGGGACAGGAGTTCCTATGGCTACACCTTC. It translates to CASSHPGDRSSYGYTF.

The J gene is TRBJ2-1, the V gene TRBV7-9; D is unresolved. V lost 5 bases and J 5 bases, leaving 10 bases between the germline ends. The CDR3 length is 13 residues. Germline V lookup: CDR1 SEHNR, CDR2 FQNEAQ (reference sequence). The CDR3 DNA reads TGTGCCAGCAGCCTGGGGTCAGACAATGAGCAGTTCTTC. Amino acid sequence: CASSLGSDNEQFF.

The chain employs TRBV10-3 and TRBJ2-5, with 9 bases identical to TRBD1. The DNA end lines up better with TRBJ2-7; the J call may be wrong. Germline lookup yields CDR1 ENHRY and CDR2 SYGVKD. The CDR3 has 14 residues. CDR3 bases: TGTGCCATCATGGCCGGGACAGGGTCCCACGAGCAGTACTTC. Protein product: CAIMAGTGSHEQYF.

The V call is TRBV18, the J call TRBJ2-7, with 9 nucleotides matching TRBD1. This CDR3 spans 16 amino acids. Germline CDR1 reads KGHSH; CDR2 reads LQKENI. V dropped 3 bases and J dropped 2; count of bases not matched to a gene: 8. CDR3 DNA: TGTGCCAGCTCACCGACCGGGACAGGGATTCCCTACGAGCAGTACTTC. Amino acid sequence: CASSPTGTGIPYEQYF.

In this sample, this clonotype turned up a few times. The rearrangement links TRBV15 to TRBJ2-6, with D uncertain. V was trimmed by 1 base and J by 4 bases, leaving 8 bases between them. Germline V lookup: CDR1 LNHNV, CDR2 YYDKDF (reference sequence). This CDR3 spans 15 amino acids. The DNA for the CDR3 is TGTGCCACCAGCAGAGGGGATGCCGGGGCCAACGTCCTGACTTTC. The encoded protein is CATSRGDAGANVLTF. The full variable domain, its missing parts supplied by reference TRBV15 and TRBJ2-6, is DAMVIQNPRYQVTQFGKPVTLSCSQTLNHNVMYWYQQKSSQAPKLLFHYYDKDFNNEADTPDNFQSRRPNTSFCFLDIRSPGLGDTAMYLCATSRGDAGANVLTFGAGSRLTVL.

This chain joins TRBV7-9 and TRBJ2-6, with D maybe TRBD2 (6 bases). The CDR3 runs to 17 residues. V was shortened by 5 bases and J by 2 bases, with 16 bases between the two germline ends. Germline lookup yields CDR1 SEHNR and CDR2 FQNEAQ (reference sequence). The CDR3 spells CASSPLTGGAGANVLTF. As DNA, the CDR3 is TGTGCCAGCAGCCCGTTAACCGGGGGTGCTGGGGCCAACGTCCTGACTTTC.

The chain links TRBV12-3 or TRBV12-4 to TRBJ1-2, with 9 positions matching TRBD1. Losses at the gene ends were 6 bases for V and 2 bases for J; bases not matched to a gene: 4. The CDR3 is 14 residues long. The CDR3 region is CASRWGQGNYGYTF. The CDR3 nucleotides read TGTGCCAGCAGATGGGGACAGGGCAACTATGGCTACACCTTC.

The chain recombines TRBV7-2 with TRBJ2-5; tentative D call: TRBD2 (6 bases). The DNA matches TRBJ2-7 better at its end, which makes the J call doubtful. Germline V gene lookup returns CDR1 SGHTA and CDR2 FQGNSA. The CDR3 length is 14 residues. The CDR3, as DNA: TGTGCCAGCACAAAAATGGGGGGAACCTACGAGCAGTACTTC. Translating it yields CASTKMGGTYEQYF.

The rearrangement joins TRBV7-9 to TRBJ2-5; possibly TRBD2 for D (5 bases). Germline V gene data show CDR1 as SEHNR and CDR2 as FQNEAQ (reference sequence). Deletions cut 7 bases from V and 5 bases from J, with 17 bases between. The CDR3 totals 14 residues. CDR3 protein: CASIRLNSGETQYF. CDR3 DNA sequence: TGTGCCAGCATCCGGCTGAACTCGGGGGAGACCCAGTACTTC.

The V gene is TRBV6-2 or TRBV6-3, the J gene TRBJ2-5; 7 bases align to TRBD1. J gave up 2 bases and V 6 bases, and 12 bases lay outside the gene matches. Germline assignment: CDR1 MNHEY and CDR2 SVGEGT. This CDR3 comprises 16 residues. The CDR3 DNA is TGTGCCAGCAGGCCAACCACCGACAGGGTTCAAGAGACCCAGTACTTC. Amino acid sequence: CASRPTTDRVQETQYF.

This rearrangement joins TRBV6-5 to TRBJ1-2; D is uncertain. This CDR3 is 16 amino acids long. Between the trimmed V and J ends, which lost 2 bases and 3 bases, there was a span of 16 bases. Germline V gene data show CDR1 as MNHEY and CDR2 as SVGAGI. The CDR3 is CASSYAYHSVHYGYTF. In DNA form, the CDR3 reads TGTGCCAGCAGTTACGCATACCATTCCGTTCACTATGGCTACACCTTC.

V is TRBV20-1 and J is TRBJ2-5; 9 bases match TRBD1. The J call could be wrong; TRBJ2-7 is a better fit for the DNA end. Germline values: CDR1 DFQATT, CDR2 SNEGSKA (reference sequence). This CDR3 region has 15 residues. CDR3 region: CSARDQGTGSGEQYF. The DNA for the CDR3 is TGCAGTGCTAGAGATCAAGGGACAGGGAGCGGCGAGCAGTACTTC.

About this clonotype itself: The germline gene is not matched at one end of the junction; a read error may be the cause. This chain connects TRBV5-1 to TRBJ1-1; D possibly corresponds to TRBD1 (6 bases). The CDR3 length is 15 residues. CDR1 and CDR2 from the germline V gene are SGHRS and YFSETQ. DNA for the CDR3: TGTGCCAGCAGCTTAGGGGCGACAGGGAACACTGAAGCTTTCTTT. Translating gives CASSLGATGNTEAFF.

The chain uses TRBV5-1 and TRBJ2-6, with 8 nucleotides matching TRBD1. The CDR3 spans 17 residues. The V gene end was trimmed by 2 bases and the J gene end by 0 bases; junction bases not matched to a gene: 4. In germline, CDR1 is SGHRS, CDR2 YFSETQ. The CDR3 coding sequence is TGCGCCAGCAGCTTAGGACAGGGATTCTCTGGGGCCAACGTCCTGACTTTC. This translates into CASSLGQGFSGANVLTF.

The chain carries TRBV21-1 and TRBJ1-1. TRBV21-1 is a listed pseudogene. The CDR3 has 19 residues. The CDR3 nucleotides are TGTGCCAGCAGCAAAAACGGCCCGTTAAGGGGGAGGACGAACACTGAAGCTTTCTTT. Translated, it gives CASSKNGPLRGRTNTEAFF.

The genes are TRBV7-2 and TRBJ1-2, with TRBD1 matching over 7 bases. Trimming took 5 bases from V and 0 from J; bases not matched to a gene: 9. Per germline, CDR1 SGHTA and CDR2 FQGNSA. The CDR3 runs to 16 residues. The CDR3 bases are TGTGCCAGCAGCCAAACTCCGGGACAGACTAACTATGGCTACACCTTC. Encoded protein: CASSQTPGQTNYGYTF.